This is a list of T cell receptor beta chains from one sample in a study of CD8 T cells in ankylosing spondylitis. One entry per CDR3 protein, called by TCRdb with MiXCR from the 5' RACE reads. This sample has 300,000 to 350,000 distinct CDR3 sequences, with less than 25% found just once. The material sequenced was blood, either unsorted or a sorted T cell fraction (not recorded which). These receptors all stem from a female donor with ankylosing spondylitis or in good health (not recorded which). The CDR3 runs from the conserved cysteine through the conserved F or W. The order of the fields is V gene, D gene, clone size, J gene, CDR3 DNA, CDR3 protein. D genes are given only for firm matches. Some rows have no size entry. The others give once, few or many, or a class for an expanded clone.

>TRBV20-1|TRBD2|.|TRBJ2-1
TGCAGTGCCCCCGGGAGGTCCTCCTACAATGAGCAGTTCTTC
CSAPGRSSYNEQFF
>TRBV20-1|TRBD1|.|TRBJ2-3
TGCAGTGCTACCCGGACAGGATATTCAATCGATACGCAGTATTTT
CSATRTGYSIDTQYF
>TRBV6-1|.|many|TRBJ1-1
TGTGCCAGCAGTGAACTACGGAACACTGAAGCTTTCTTT
CASSELRNTEAFF
>TRBV20-1|TRBD2|.|TRBJ2-5
TGCAGTGCCGCCCGGGAGGCAGAGACCCAGTACTTC
CSAAREAETQYF
>TRBV4-3|.|.|TRBJ2-5
TGCGCCAGCAGCCAAGATTGGAGGACCCAAGAGACCCAGTACTTC
CASSQDWRTQETQYF
>TRBV7-9|TRBD1|.|TRBJ1-5
TGTGCCAGCAGCTCTGGACAGGGTAATCAGCCCCAGCATTTT
CASSSGQGNQPQHF
>TRBV9|TRBD1|.|TRBJ1-2
TGTGCCAGCAGCGCAGGGGGGGCGGCTAACTATGGCTACACCTTC
CASSAGGAANYGYTF
>TRBV18|.|.|TRBJ2-1
TGTGCCAGCTCACCACCCGGGGATGAGCAGTTCTTC
CASSPPGDEQFF
>TRBV10-3|.|many|TRBJ2-7
TGTGCCATCAGCGCGGGTCCGCCGGGCGAGCAGTACTTC
CAISAGPPGEQYF
>TRBV12-3/TRBV12-4|TRBD2|.|TRBJ2-5
TGTGCCAGCAGTTTAACCCTAGCGGGAGTGGAGACCCAGTACTTC
CASSLTLAGVETQYF
>TRBV4-3|TRBD2|.|TRBJ2-1
TGCGCCAGCAGCCAACGGACTAGCGGGGGGTCCGGGGAGCAGTTCTTC
CASSQRTSGGSGEQFF
>TRBV20-1|TRBD1|many|TRBJ1-1
TGCAGTGCTCCTGACAGGGGCCATATGAACACTGAAGCTTTCTTT
CSAPDRGHMNTEAFF
>TRBV3-1|.|many|TRBJ1-6
TGTGCCAGCAGCCAAGGACGGAATTCACCCCTCCACTTT
CASSQGRNSPLHF
>TRBV10-1|.|many|TRBJ2-3
TGCGCCAGCAGCCTTTCTAGCGCAGATACGCAGTATTTT
CASSLSSADTQYF
>TRBV7-8|.|many|TRBJ2-3
TGTGCCAGCAGCCAGGACGGAAGAGGCACAGATACGCAGTATTTT
CASSQDGRGTDTQYF
>TRBV6-5|TRBD2|few|TRBJ2-5
TGTGCCAGCAGTTACTCAGGGAGGGCAACCCAAGAGACCCAGTACTTC
CASSYSGRATQETQYF
>TRBV24-1|TRBD1|.|TRBJ2-3
TGTGCCACCAGTGATTTGCCTTACGGGACAGGGACGAATACGCAGTATTTT
CATSDLPYGTGTNTQYF
>TRBV20-1|.|many|TRBJ2-4
TGCAGTGCTAGAGACCGACTAGGGGCGGCCAAAAACATTCAGTACTTC
CSARDRLGAAKNIQYF
>TRBV28|.|.|TRBJ2-3
TGTGCCAGCATAGGGAGGCCAGGGGCAGATACGCAGTATTTT
CASIGRPGADTQYF
>TRBV7-8|.|.|TRBJ1-2
TGTGCCAGCAGCTTAGAGGGGACCAACTATGGCTACACCTTC
CASSLEGTNYGYTF
>TRBV12-3/TRBV12-4|TRBD1|.|TRBJ1-5
TGTGCCAGCACCCCCGGTTGGACAGGGAATCAGCCCCAGCATTTT
CASTPGWTGNQPQHF
>TRBV7-2|TRBD2|.|TRBJ2-7
TGTGCCAGCAGCTTAGGCCCCCTAGCGGGACGGACCTACGAGCAGTACTTC
CASSLGPLAGRTYEQYF
>TRBV6-2/TRBV6-3|TRBD2|.|TRBJ2-1
TGTGCCAGCAGTTCCCACTTCGGCGGACTAGCGCAGCAGCTGTTCTTC
CASSSHFGGLAQQLFF
>TRBV28|.|.|TRBJ2-3
TGTGCCACCGATGGTCTGGGGACGCGGTATTTT
CATDGLGTRYF
>TRBV4-3|.|.|TRBJ2-3
TGCGCCAGCAGCCAACGGGACGGTCCTAGCACAGATACGCAGTATTTT
CASSQRDGPSTDTQYF
>TRBV20-1|.|.|TRBJ1-1
TGCAGTGCCAGCAATATGGAGGTGCGGACTGAAGCTTTCTTT
CSASNMEVRTEAFF
>TRBV11-2|.|.|TRBJ2-1
TGTGCCAGCAGCTCAACATACGAAATCAATGAGCAGTTCTTC
CASSSTYEINEQFF
>TRBV27|.|few|TRBJ2-4
TGTGCCAGCAGTCCCCGACCGCTTCAAGCCAAAAACATTCAGTACTTC
CASSPRPLQAKNIQYF
>TRBV5-5|.|.|TRBJ2-2
.
CASSFATPGELFFF
>TRBV24-1|TRBD2|.|TRBJ2-1
TGTGCCACCAGTAGAGGGGGAGCGGGAGTAGCCTACAATGAGCAGTTCTTC
CATSRGGAGVAYNEQFF
>TRBV20-1|.|many|TRBJ2-7
TGCAGTGCTCCTCGGGGCCTCTACGAGCAGTACTTC
CSAPRGLYEQYF